The entry below gives a single T cell receptor beta chain sequence along with its context. Its antigen is not known. The sample comes from a study of cytomegalovirus exposure and HLA in healthy donors. About the research overall: For the approximately 430 genotyped donors, 75% to 90% fell within the Caucasian-associated ancestry cluster.

Trimming cost V 3 bases and J 0 bases, with 8 bases left between them. Looked up from germline, CDR1 is MDHEN and CDR2 is SYDVKM. The CDR3 consists of 14 residues. General study points: Sequencing likely generated an artifact that appeared as a cluster of highly shared sequence variants. A later look showed TCR association rates differing by HLA locus, highest for DRB1 and lowest for HLA-C. There were 150 or so TCR beta chains listed as cytomegalovirus-associated.

PCR amplification relied on 60 Vbeta primers (plus 13 Jbeta primers). The repertoire was sequenced with immunoSEQ multiplex PCR; TCRdb's copy has only in-frame clones and lacks some. The profile shows about 160,000 clones, approximately 80% of them singletons. Sequencing was done on a sample of PBMCs. This clonotype was obtained from a woman aged 50 to 65 in good health and CMV-seropositive. The chain links TRBV28 to TRBJ1-2; D remains unclear. CDR3 amino acids: CASSFHRANYGYTF. The CDR3 DNA sequence: TGTGCCAGCAGTTTCCACAGAGCTAACTATGGCTACACCTTC.